This TCR beta chain was found in a study of OX40 agonist ivuxolimab in advanced cancers. Looking at the study overall: Ivuxolimab was a fully human IgG2 agonistic monoclonal antibody targeting the costimulatory receptor OX40 (CD134). A male proportion of 82.7% and a mean age of about 60 years, ranging from roughly 23 to 90, were recorded for the dose-escalation cohort. The purpose of peripheral TCRbeta sequencing was to test whether ivuxolimab changed TCR sequence diversity and led to clonal T-cell expansion. Among the roughly 50 dose-escalation patients, about 20 had hepatocellular carcinoma, roughly 15 melanoma, 9 renal cell carcinoma and 9 head and neck cancer. Intravenous ivuxolimab was administered to patients every 2 weeks at six dose levels: 0.01, 0.1, 0.3, 1.5, 3 and 10 mg/kg. Patients were allowed to have had prior anti-PD-1, anti-PD-L1 or anti-CTLA-4 therapy, and approximately 40% of the dose-escalation patients had been treated with checkpoint inhibitors. The paper describes the monotherapy dose-escalation part (N = 52 patients) of the phase I trial of ivuxolimab. Partial responses were achieved by three dose-escalation patients, of whom one had hepatocellular carcinoma and two had cutaneous melanoma.

The trial excluded patients who had a history of autoimmune disease or were on systemic immunosuppression. Peripheral blood for TCR sequencing was collected from all dose cohorts at baseline, on cycle 4 day 1, and on cycle 7 day 1. The samples were taken from a phase I, first-in-human, multicenter, open-label dose-escalation trial of ivuxolimab. Adults with locally advanced or metastatic melanoma, renal cell, hepatocellular, or head and neck squamous cell carcinoma were enrolled in the trial. Before TCR sequencing, CD4+ T cells and CD8+ T cells were sorted from peripheral blood as separate populations. Genomic DNA was extracted from sorted cells for sequencing of the TCRbeta CDR3 region. The immunoSEQ Assay was used to sequence the TCRbeta CDR3 regions. Drawn from immuneACCESS, this table holds only the in-frame rearrangements with V and J called that TCRdb kept. Clones are partly lost; checked studies trace under half to an unresolved V gene and leave the rest unexplained. The sample table contains 15,000 to 20,000 clones; only one count was recorded for approximately 80% of them. The ten largest account for less than 55% of the sample.

According to the germline V gene, CDR1 reads SGHDT and CDR2 reads YYEEEE. V loses 0 bases, J loses 9 bases, and the germline ends lie 19 bases apart. From its cysteine to its phenylalanine, the CDR3 spans 16 amino acids. Just the 48-base CDR3 DNA is kept, in frame starting at base 1. What the authors observed across the whole study: The antigen specificity of the clonally expanded peripheral T cells was not determined. After ivuxolimab, CD8+ T cells had more expanded clones than CD4+ T cells on average. At doses of 0.1 to 3.0 mg/kg, clonal expansion of both CD4+ and CD8+ T cells in blood was seen between baseline and week 6. Low levels of normalized T-cell clonal expansion were also seen in some patients who did not respond. In partial responders in the 0.1-3.0 mg/kg groups, normalized peripheral clonal expansion was found to be among the lowest, especially among CD8+ T cells.

This clone was seen just once. Which antigen it targets is not known. Per-base qualities were not stored, and no clone one base away is much larger. Here the sequenced sample was CD4+ or CD8+ T cells sorted from blood, taken in a trial of the OX40 agonist ivuxolimab. This TCR was sampled from an adult with an advanced solid tumor such as melanoma, head and neck, liver or kidney cancer. The rearranged chain carries TRBV5-6 and TRBJ2-1; too little of a D gene remains to name it. The CDR3 in this case is CASSLAVSSTFGEQFF. In nucleotide form, the sequence is TGTGCCAGCAGCTTGGCAGTAAGCTCCACCTTTGGTGAGCAGTTCTTC.